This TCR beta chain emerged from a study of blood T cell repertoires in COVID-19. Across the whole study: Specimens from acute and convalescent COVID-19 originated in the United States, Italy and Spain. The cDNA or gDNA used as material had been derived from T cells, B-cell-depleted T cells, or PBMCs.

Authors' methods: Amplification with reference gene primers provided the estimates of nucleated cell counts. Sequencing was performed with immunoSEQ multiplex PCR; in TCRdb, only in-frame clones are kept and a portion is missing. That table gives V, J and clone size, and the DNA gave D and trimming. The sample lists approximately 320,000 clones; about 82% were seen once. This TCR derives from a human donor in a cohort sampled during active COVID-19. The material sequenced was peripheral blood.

CDR3 protein: CASSLYRGNNEQFF. The CDR3 DNA sequence: TGCGCCAGCAGCTTGTATCGGGGTAACAATGAGCAGTTCTTC. The chain has TRBV5-1 and TRBJ2-1; TRBD2 is a possible D gene (5 bases). Trimming took 1 base from V and 5 from J, leaving 10 bases between them. The CDR3 is made up of 14 amino acids. Looked up from germline, CDR1 is SGHRS and CDR2 is YFSETQ.